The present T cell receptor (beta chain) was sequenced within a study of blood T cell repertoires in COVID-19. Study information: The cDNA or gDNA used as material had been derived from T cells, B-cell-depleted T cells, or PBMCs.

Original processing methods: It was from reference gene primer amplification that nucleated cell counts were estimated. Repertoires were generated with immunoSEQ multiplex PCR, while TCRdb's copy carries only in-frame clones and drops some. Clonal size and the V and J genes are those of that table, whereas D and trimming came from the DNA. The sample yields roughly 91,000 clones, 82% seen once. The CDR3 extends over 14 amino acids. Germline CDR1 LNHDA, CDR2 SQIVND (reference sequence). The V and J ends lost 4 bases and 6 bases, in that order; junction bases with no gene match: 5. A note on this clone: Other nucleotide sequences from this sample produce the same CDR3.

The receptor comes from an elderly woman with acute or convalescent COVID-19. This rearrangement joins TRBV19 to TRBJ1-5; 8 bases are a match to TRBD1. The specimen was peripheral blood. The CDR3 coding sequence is TGTGCCAGTAGTAACGGACAGGGAAGTCAGCCCCAGCATTTT. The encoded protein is CASSNGQGSQPQHF.